This T cell receptor (beta chain) appears in the sequencing data of a study of blood T cell repertoires in COVID-19. Profiled with immunoSEQ multiplex PCR; TCRdb holds only in-frame clones, not every one. This sample has around 250,000 clones, with around 90% found just once. CDR3 size: 13 residues. Germline assignment: CDR1 LGHNA and CDR2 YSLEER. Trimming removed 0 bases from V and 5 bases from J, with 5 bases in between. This sequence originates from a woman between 50 and 59 years old who had recovered from COVID-19. The sequencing sample was made of PBMCs or T cells enriched from blood (not recorded which). This chain joins TRBV4-3 and TRBJ1-5; D not certain. The CDR3 region is CASSQDLYQPQHF. The CDR3 bases are TGCGCCAGCAGCCAAGATCTATATCAGCCCCAGCATTTT.